The 15 T cell receptor beta chains below were found in one sample sequenced in a study of blood T cell repertoires in COVID-19. The protocol was immunoSEQ multiplex PCR, while the TCRdb copy is restricted to in-frame clones and leaves out a portion. The data show about 4,700 clones, approximately 80% seen once. The material sequenced was peripheral blood. The source is a man aged 65-85 years with active COVID-19.

The V call is TRBV6-5, the J call TRBJ2-1, with 11 nucleotides matching TRBD2. This CDR3 comprises 15 residues. V shed 6 bases and J 9 bases; nucleotides not matched to a gene: 10. Germline CDR1 and CDR2: MNHEY and SVGAGI. In DNA form, the CDR3 reads TGTGCCAGCAGCCCGCTAGCGGGGGGCGAAGGTGAGCAGTTCTTC. Amino acid sequence: CASSPLAGGEGEQFF.

The chain is built from TRBV28 and TRBJ1-2, with D unresolved. V was clipped by 6 bases and J by 8 bases, with 28 bases between them. The CDR3 length is 17 residues. Per germline, CDR1 MDHEN and CDR2 SYDVKM. CDR3 nucleotides: TGTGCCAGCAGGCGAACCCCCAGAGGGCCCCGTGATGAGGGCTACACCTTC. Amino acid sequence: CASRRTPRGPRDEGYTF.

J is TRBJ2-7 and V is TRBV18; the match to TRBD1 covers 8 bases. This CDR3 comprises 15 residues. Germline CDR1 KGHSH, CDR2 LQKENI. Trimming removed 2 bases from V and 1 base from J; junction bases left unmatched: 4. The CDR3 region has the DNA TGTGCCAGCTCACCAGCGCAGGGGGCGTCCTACGAGCAGTACTTC. This sequence encodes CASSPAQGASYEQYF.

The chain is built from TRBV5-1 and TRBJ2-5; possible D gene TRBD2, 6 bases. Trimming pared 0 bases from V and 5 bases from J, leaving 14 bases between. The CDR3 is 15 residues long. CDR1 and CDR2 (germline): SGHRS, YFSETQ. This CDR3 reads CASSLAGGAGETQYF. The DNA of the CDR3 is TGCGCCAGCAGCTTGGCCGGAGGGGCCGGGGAGACCCAGTACTTC.

The genes are TRBV6-5 and TRBJ2-3; TRBD1 matches at 7 bases. J gave up 4 bases and V 6 bases, and 7 bases lay outside the gene matches. The CDR3 has 14 amino acids. Germline V gene lookup returns CDR1 MNHEY and CDR2 SVGAGI. In DNA, the CDR3 is TGTGCCAGCAGACTAGGACAGGAGGCAGATACGCAGTATTTT. Its translation: CASRLGQEADTQYF.

The chain employs TRBV6-2 or TRBV6-3 and TRBJ1-5; D is undetermined. The V end lost 0 bases, the J end lost 0 bases, and 9 bases lay between the germline ends. This CDR3 comprises 16 residues. Germline assignment: CDR1 MNHEY and CDR2 SVGEGT. CDR3 amino acids: CASSYSDYSSNQPQHF. The CDR3 DNA follows: TGTGCCAGCAGTTACTCGGACTACAGTAGCAATCAGCCCCAGCATTTT.

This chain joins TRBV2 and TRBJ2-2; 8 positions match TRBD1. The CDR3 consists of 15 residues. The germline CDR1 and CDR2 sequences are SNHLY and FYNNEI. Unmatched junction bases numbered 6, after V lost 5 bases and J lost 4 bases. CDR3: CASSTDRVPTGELFF. DNA for the CDR3: TGTGCCAGCAGTACGGACAGGGTCCCCACCGGGGAGCTGTTTTTT. The full variable domain, rest sourced from reference TRBV2 and TRBJ2-2, is EPEVTQTPSHQVTQMGQEVILRCVPISNHLYFYWYRQILGQKVEFLVSFYNNEISEKSEIFDDQFSVERPDGSNFTLKIRSTKLEDSAMYFCASSTDRVPTGELFFGEGSRLTVL.

The chain combines TRBV28 with TRBJ1-1, with 8 bases that match TRBD1. The germline CDR1 and CDR2 sequences are MDHEN and SYDVKM. The trim removed 0 bases at V and 3 bases at J, leaving 6 bases unmatched. The length of the CDR3 is 16 residues. Written as DNA, the CDR3 is TGTGCCAGCAGTTTATGGACAGGGGAGGGGTACACTGAAGCTTTCTTT. Translated: CASSLWTGEGYTEAFF.

This sequence joins TRBV14 and TRBJ1-1; D unresolved. Looked up from germline, CDR1 is SGHDN and CDR2 is FVKESK. The V end lost 3 bases, the J end lost 2 bases, and 22 bases lay between the germline ends. The CDR3 is made up of 18 amino acids. This CDR3 is CASSHAYKREMRNTEAFF. In nucleotides, the CDR3 is TGTGCCAGCAGCCATGCATACAAGCGGGAGATGAGAAACACTGAAGCTTTCTTT.

This chain uses TRBV3-1 (or the pseudogene TRBV3-2) with TRBJ2-1, with TRBD2 matching over 11 bases. This CDR3 is built from 15 residues. The V segment lost 1 base and the J segment 9 bases; nucleotides outside the gene matches: 5. CDR1 LGHDT and CDR2 YNNKEL come from the germline V gene (reference sequence). CDR3 residues: CASSQVRTSGSEQFF. The CDR3 nucleotides are TGTGCCAGCAGCCAAGTCAGGACTAGCGGGTCTGAGCAGTTCTTC.

The rearrangement joins TRBV21-1 to TRBJ1-5. TRBV21-1 is reported as a pseudogene. The CDR3 is 18 residues long. The CDR3 loop reads CASSLERGSGGSNQPQHF. CDR3 sequence (DNA): TGTGCCAGCAGCCTGGAAAGAGGGTCAGGCGGAAGCAATCAGCCCCAGCATTTT.

Here the CDR3 reads CSVEYRGRAYNEQFF. CDR3 sequence (DNA): TGCAGCGTTGAATATAGAGGCAGGGCCTACAATGAGCAGTTCTTC. The rearrangement links TRBV29-1 to TRBJ2-1; D is possibly TRBD1 (5 bases). The CDR3 has 15 amino acids. V lost 2 bases and J lost 2, with 13 bases in between. CDR1 is SQVTM, CDR2 ANQGSEA, per germline.

The rearrangement joins TRBV4-3 to TRBJ1-2; D is possibly TRBD1 (5 bases). Trimming left V 5 bases short and J 8 bases short, with 15 bases between. CDR1 and CDR2 from the germline V gene are LGHNA and YSLEER. The CDR3 contains 13 residues. The CDR3 spells CASSSSGQSGYTF. CDR3 coding DNA: TGCGCCAGCAGCTCGAGTGGACAATCCGGCTACACCTTC.

V usage is TRBV6-5 and J usage is TRBJ2-1; 9 nucleotides match TRBD1. CDR1 is MNHEY and CDR2 is SVGAGI in the germline V gene. The CDR3 covers 15 residues. The junction had 8 bases not matched to a gene; V was cut back by 6 bases and J by 5 bases. CDR3 DNA sequence: TGTGCCAGCAGCCACGAGGACAGGGGCAACAATGAGCAGTTCTTC. It codes for CASSHEDRGNNEQFF.

The chain recombines TRBV7-9 with TRBJ2-1; TRBD2 matches 10 bases. In germline, CDR1 is SEHNR, CDR2 FQNEAQ (reference sequence). V lost 2 bases, J lost 4 bases, and 2 bases stayed unmatched. This CDR3 spans 15 amino acids. The CDR3 DNA reads as TGTGCCAGCAGCTTACAAGCGGGGGGGTACAATGAGCAGTTCTTC. This codes for CASSLQAGGYNEQFF.